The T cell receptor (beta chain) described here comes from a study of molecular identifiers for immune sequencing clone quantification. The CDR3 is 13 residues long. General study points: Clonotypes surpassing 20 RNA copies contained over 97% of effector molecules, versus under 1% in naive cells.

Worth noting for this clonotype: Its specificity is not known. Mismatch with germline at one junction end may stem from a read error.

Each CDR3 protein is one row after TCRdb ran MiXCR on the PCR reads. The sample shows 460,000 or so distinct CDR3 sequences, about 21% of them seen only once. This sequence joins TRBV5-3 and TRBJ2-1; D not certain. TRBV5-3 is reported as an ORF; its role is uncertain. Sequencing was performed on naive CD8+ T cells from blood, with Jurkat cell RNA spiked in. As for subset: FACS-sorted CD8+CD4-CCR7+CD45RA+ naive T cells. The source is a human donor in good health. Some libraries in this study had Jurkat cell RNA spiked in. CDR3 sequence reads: CASSLDLPNEQFF. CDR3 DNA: TGTGCCAGCAGCTTGGACCTCCCTAATGAGCAGTTCTTC.